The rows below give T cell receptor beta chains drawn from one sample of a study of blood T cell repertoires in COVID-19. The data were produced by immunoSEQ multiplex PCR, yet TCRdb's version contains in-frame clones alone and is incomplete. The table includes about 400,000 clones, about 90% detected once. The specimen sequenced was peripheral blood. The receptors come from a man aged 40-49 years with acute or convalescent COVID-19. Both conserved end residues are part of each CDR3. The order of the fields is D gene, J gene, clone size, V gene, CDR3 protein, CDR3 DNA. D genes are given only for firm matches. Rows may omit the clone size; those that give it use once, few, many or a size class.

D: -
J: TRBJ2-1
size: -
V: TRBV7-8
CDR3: CASSLGQVPSYNEQFF
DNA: TGTGCCAGCAGCTTAGGACAGGTTCCTTCCTACAATGAGCAGTTCTTC

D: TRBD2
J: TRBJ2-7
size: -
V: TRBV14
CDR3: CASSPGLAGGLSSYEQYF
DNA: TGTGCCAGCAGCCCGGGACTAGCGGGAGGCCTTAGCTCCTACGAGCAGTACTTC

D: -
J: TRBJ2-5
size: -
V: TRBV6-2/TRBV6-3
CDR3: CASSYGGAETQYF
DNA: TGTGCCAGCAGTTACGGCGGGGCCGAGACCCAGTACTTC

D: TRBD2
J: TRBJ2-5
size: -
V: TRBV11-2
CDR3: CASSLSSGQETQYF
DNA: TGTGCCAGCAGCTTGTCTAGCGGTCAAGAGACCCAGTACTTC

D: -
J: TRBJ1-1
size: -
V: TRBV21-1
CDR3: CASYRGRGTEAFF
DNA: TGTGCCAGCTACAGGGGGCGCGGCACTGAAGCTTTCTTT

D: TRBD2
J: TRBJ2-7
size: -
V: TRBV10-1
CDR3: CATSEVSSGTYEQYF
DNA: TGCGCCACTAGTGAGGTCTCTAGCGGTACCTACGAGCAGTACTTC

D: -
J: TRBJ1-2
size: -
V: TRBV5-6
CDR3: CASSAWPVEGYTF
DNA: TGTGCCAGCAGCGCCTGGCCAGTGGAGGGCTACACCTTC

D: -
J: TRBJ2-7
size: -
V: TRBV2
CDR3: CASTRTNREQYF
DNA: TGTGCCAGCACCAGGACTAATCGAGAGCAGTACTTC

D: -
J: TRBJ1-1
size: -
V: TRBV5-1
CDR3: CASSLASPGDTEAFF
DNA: TGCGCCAGCAGCTTGGCATCTCCCGGGGACACTGAAGCTTTCTTT

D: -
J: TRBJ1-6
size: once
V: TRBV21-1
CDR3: CASSKVQGAPDSPLHF
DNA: TGTGCCAGCAGCAAAGTTCAGGGGGCGCCGGATTCACCCCTCCACTTT

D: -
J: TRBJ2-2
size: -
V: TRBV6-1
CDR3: CASSEGRAGELFF
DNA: TGTGCCAGCAGTGAGGGCCGTGCCGGGGAGCTGTTTTTT

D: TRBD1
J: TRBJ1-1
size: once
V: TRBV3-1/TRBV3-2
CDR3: CASADREDTEAFF
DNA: TGTGCCAGCGCCGACAGGGAGGACACTGAAGCTTTCTTT

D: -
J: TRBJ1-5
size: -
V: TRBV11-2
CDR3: CASSFGGNTGIGQPQHF
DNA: TGTGCCAGCAGCTTTGGTGGGAATACAGGGATCGGTCAGCCCCAGCATTTT

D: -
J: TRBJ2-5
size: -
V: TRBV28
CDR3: CASSFGPSGRGQETQYF
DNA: TGTGCCAGCAGTTTTGGGCCGTCGGGCAGGGGACAAGAGACCCAGTACTTC

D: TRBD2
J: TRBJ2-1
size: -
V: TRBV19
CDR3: CASSISLAGLNEQFF
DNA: TGTGCCAGTAGTATCAGCCTAGCGGGCTTGAATGAGCAGTTCTTC

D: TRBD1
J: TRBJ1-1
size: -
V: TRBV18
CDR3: CASSPLGQGANTEAFF
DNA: TGTGCCAGCTCACCGCTGGGGCAGGGGGCAAACACTGAAGCTTTCTTT

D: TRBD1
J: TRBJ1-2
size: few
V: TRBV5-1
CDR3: CASSEGGAFYGYTF
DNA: TGCGCCAGCAGCGAAGGGGGCGCTTTCTATGGCTACACCTTC

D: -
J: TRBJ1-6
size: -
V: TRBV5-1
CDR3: CASSGGTALSLDSPLHF
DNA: TGCGCCAGCAGCGGCGGGACGGCCCTATCGTTGGATTCACCCCTCCACTTT

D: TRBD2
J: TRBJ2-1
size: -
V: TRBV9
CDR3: CASSERTGTSGIKQFF
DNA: TGTGCCAGCAGCGAGCGGACGGGGACTAGCGGGATAAAGCAGTTCTTC

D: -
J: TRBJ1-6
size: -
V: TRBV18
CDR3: CASSPQSSSYNSPLHF
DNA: TGTGCCAGCTCACCACAGTCATCTAGCTATAATTCACCCCTCCACTTT

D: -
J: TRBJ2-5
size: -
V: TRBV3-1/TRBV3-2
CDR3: CASSQERLETQYF
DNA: TGTGCCAGCAGCCAAGAGCGCTTAGAGACCCAGTACTTC

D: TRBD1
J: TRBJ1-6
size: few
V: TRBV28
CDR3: CASSWTGLGSPLHF
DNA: TGTGCCAGCAGTTGGACAGGGCTGGGTTCACCCCTCCACTTT

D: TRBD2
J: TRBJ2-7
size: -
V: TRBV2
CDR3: CASCLGGRGYEQYF
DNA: TGTGCCAGTTGCCTGGGAGGGAGGGGCTACGAGCAGTACTTC

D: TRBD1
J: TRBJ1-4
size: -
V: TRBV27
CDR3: CASGYRGGSEKLFF
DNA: TGTGCCAGCGGATACAGGGGGGGTAGCGAAAAACTGTTTTTT

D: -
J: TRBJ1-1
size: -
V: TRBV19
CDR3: CASSTGFVNTEAFF
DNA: TGTGCCAGTAGTACAGGGTTCGTGAACACTGAAGCTTTCTTT

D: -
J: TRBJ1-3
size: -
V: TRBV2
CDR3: CASRQDPGNTIYF
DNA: TGTGCCAGCAGACAGGATCCTGGAAACACCATATATTTT

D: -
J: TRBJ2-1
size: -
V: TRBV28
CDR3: CASRIDGALNEQFF
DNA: TGTGCCAGCAGGATCGACGGAGCCCTCAATGAGCAGTTCTTC

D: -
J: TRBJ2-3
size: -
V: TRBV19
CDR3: CASSIGRGQADTQYF
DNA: TGTGCCAGTAGTATAGGGAGGGGGCAAGCAGATACGCAGTATTTT

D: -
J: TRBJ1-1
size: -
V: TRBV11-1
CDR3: CASSFFVGRAEAFF
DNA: TGTGCCAGCAGCTTTTTTGTCGGGCGGGCTGAAGCTTTCTTT